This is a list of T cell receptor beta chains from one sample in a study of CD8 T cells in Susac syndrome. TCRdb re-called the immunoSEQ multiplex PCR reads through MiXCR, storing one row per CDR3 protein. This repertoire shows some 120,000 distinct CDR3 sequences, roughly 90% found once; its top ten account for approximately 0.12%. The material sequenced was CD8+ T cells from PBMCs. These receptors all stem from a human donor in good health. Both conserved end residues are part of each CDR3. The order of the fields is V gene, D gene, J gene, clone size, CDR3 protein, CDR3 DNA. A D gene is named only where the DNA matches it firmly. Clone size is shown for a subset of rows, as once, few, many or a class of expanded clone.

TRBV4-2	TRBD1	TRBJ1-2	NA	CASSQGGQGAGGYTF	TGTGCCAGCAGCCAAGGCGGACAGGGGGCAGGTGGCTACACCTTC
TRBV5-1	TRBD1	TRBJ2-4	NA	CASSPNTGAKNIQYF	TGCGCCAGCAGCCCGAACACAGGGGCGAAAAACATTCAGTACTTC
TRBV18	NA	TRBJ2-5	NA	CASSPATSQETQYF	TGTGCCAGCTCACCAGCTACTAGCCAAGAGACCCAGTACTTC
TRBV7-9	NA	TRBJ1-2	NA	CASSTGTAYGYTF	TGTGCCAGCAGCACCGGGACGGCCTATGGCTACACCTTC
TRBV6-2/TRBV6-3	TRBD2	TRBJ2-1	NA	CASRFSGGEYNEQFF	TGTGCCAGCAGATTCAGCGGGGGGGAATACAATGAGCAGTTCTTC
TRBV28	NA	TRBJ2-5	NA	CASMLETQYF	TGTGCCAGCATGTTGGAGACCCAGTACTTC
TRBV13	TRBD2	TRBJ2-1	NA	CASSSAGAGYNEQFF	TGTGCCAGCAGTTCAGCGGGGGCCGGGTACAATGAGCAGTTCTTC
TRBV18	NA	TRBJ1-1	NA	CASSPAAGNTEAFF	TGTGCCAGCTCTCCTGCTGCAGGGAACACTGAAGCTTTCTTT
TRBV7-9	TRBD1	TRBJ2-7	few	CASSSREWGQNSYEQYF	TGTGCCAGCAGTTCCAGAGAATGGGGACAGAACTCCTACGAGCAGTACTTC
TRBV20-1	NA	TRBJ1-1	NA	CSARDLQGEAFF	TGCAGTGCTAGAGATCTACAGGGTGAAGCTTTCTTT
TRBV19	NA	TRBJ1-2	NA	CATREWGMPGYTF	TGTGCCACCCGGGAGTGGGGAATGCCTGGCTACACCTTC
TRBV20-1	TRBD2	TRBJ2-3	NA	CSSLAGGPKDTQYF	TGCAGTTCTCTAGCGGGAGGGCCGAAAGATACGCAGTATTTT